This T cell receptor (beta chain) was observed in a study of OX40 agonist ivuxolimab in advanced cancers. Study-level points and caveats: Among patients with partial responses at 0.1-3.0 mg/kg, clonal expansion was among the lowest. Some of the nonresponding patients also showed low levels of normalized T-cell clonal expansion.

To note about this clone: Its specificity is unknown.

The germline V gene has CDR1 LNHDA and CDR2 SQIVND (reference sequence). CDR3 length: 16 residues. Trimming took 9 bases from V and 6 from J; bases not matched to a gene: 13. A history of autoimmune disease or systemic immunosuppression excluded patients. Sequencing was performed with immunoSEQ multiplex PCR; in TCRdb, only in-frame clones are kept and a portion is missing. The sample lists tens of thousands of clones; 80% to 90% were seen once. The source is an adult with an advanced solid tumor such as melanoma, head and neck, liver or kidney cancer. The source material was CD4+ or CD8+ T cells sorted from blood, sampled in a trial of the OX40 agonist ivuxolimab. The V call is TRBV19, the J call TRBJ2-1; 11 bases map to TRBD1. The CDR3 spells CASKGQGAPLANEQFF. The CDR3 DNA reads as TGTGCCAGCAAAGGACAGGGGGCCCCATTAGCCAATGAGCAGTTCTTC.